This TCR beta chain is from a study of beta chain features in type 1 diabetes. Study as a whole: Patient and healthy donor groups were alike in age, gender and cell yields.

Points on this clone: The antigen is not known.

In germline, CDR1 is SNHLY, CDR2 FYNNEI. The CDR3 covers 14 residues. Trimming removed 6 bases from V and 0 bases from J, with 12 bases in between. Of the isolated RNA, all was reverse transcribed, and so the sequenced material was expressed TCRB transcripts. TCRdb's copy holds only in-frame clones and misses some; the assay was immunoSEQ multiplex PCR. The sample consists of 140,000 or so clones, about 10% of them appearing once. General study points: Among patients, naive, central memory and Treg TCRB repertoires appeared more similar than among healthy donors.

V usage is TRBV2 and J usage is TRBJ2-7; D is ambiguous. The clonotype comes from a man aged 18 to 29 in good health. Sample: naive CD4+ T cells from blood. CDR3 in DNA: TGTGCCAGCAGCACAGACCGAAGCTCCTACGAGCAGTACTTC. Residues: CASSTDRSSYEQYF.